This TCR beta chain was obtained from a study of T-cell reconstitution after alpha-beta-depleted transplantation in children. Germline lookup yields CDR1 MGHDK and CDR2 SYGVNS. The CDR3 has 18 amino acids. V shed 3 bases and J shed 2 bases, with 21 bases lying between them. Unique molecular identifiers were incorporated when the TCRbeta library was constructed. TCRdb analysed the PCR reads with MiXCR anew, one entry per CDR3 protein. This sample has more than 200,000 distinct CDR3 sequences, with around 25% found just once. This clonotype was counted ten times or more. The chain uses TRBV25-1 and TRBJ2-3; D not resolved. The input for sequencing was PBMCs, taken before TCRalphabeta/CD19-depleted stem cell transplant. This sequence originates from a girl aged 2 to 10 with Fanconi anemia, due to receive a stem cell transplant. The CDR3 loop reads CASSDSKPHFHLTDTQYF. Here the CDR3 DNA reads TGTGCCAGCAGTGACTCTAAGCCACACTTCCACCTCACAGATACGCAGTATTTT.